This T cell receptor beta chain was sequenced in a study of human T cells and chemical hapten exposure. Overall study: The study patch tested 0.01% DPC on the upper back and read results at 6 days.

TCRdb reprocessed the RACE reads with MiXCR, giving one entry per CDR3 protein. The repertoire holds 95,000 to 150,000 distinct CDR3 sequences, with roughly 12% as singletons. Documented time point: pre-sensitization, week 0. Regarding treatment: therapeutic diphenylcyclopropenone sensitization with weekly scalp DPC. About this clonotype itself: The antigen remains undetermined.

Germline assignment: CDR1 SNHLY and CDR2 FYNNEI. This CDR3 spans 14 amino acids. The V and J ends lost 6 bases and 9 bases, in that order; junction bases with no gene match: 10. Overall study results and limits: Expanded TCRs clustered into significantly more large CDR3 similarity groups than controls, the analysis revealed. In the PT1 data, expanded TCR counts showed a positive correlation with patch test score.

Sequencing was performed on whole blood, taken in connection with sensitization to the hapten diphenylcyclopropenone (DPC). The chain links TRBV2 to TRBJ2-1; 8 bases line up with TRBD1. This TCR was recovered from a woman between 18 and 30 years old with alopecia areata. Some clones in this sample may be carry-over from other donors' samples. CDR3 coding DNA: TGTGCCAGCAGGGGTCGGACAGGGCGGGGTGAGCAGTTCTTC. Translated, it gives CASRGRTGRGEQFF.